Given below is one TCR beta chain in context. The antigen this receptor binds is unknown. Qualities for individual bases were not recorded, and no much larger clone is one base off. Via the germline V gene (reference sequence), CDR1 is GTSNPN and CDR2 SVGIG. At the junction V is shortened by 7 bases and J by 3 bases; bases outside the gene matches: 4. Including the terminal cysteine and phenylalanine, the CDR3 comprises 12 residues. Just the 36-base CDR3 DNA is kept, in frame starting at base 1. Patients were not receiving therapy at sample collection, though earlier treatments ranged from chemotherapy, radiotherapy, surgery and immunotherapy to none. After thawing, cells were enriched for T lymphocytes using a negative-selection kit, with EpCAM beads added for tumor-infiltrating lymphocytes. Memory CD8 T cells were sorted as CD8+CD4-CD45RA- cells regardless of CCR7 expression. Before analysis, peripheral blood mononuclear cells were isolated on a Ficoll-Paque PLUS gradient and cryopreserved. Populations were sorted to 99% purity on a FACSAria II, and cell pellets were frozen for TCR sequencing without culture.

This sample was included in a study of CD39 and CD103 CD8 tumor-infiltrating T cells (dated by TCRdb to 2016 to 2019). For the study in its entirety: Repertoire comparisons were shown for an HPV-positive HNSCC, an HPV-negative HNSCC, an ovarian cancer and a melanoma patient. TCRbeta CDR3 deep sequencing compared repertoires of CD8 TIL subsets defined by CD103 and CD39 with peripheral memory CD8 T cells. Findings and caveats that apply to the study as a whole: Compared with DN and SP CD8 TILs and with blood memory CD8 T cells, DP CD8 TILs appeared more oligoclonal, with the top 30 clonotypes covering roughly 50-90%. DP TIL clonotypes were rarely found in blood or uninvolved lymph node, whereas DN TIL clonotypes largely overlapped peripheral memory CD8 repertoires.

For each subset, genomic DNA was extracted from around 10,000 to 100,000 sorted cells using the DNeasy Blood and Tissue Kit. The immunoSEQ service sequenced and mapped the TCRbeta V-J or V-D-J regions, with coverage above 8x for each sample. Processing in the source paper ran as follows. Analysis was limited to productive rearrangements exported from the immunoSEQ Analyzer platform, and clonality was evaluated on the 500 most abundant clones. To quantify how much repertoires overlapped between populations, both the Morisita-Horn similarity index and the Jaccard index were used. Morisita-Horn similarity between CD8 T-cell subset TCR repertoires was measured in roughly six cancer patients. Entries here come from immuneACCESS through TCRdb and include only in-frame sequences with V and J called. Some clones fail to appear in such tables; in the studies checked, an unresolved V gene covers under half of the shortfall, and the cause of the remainder is unknown. D and trimming come from the DNA, and the V and J calls and clone size come from that table. The sample has roughly 15,000 clones on record, around nine tenths of them singletons. Approximately 4.5% of the sample is in the top ten clones.

The chain joins TRBV30 to TRBJ2-7, with 9 middle bases fitting TRBD2. Material for sequencing was CD8+ T cells sorted from blood. This specimen's cell subset or site label, interpreted: total memory CD8 T cells (CD45RA-CCR7+/-) from blood or uninvolved lymph node. This TCR was sampled from a human donor with head and neck squamous cell carcinoma. The CDR3 protein: CASHSGGYEQYF. The nucleotide sequence reads as follows: TGTGCCTCTCATAGCGGGGGCTACGAGCAGTACTTC.